Included here is one T cell receptor (beta chain) sequence, with context. Its binding antigen is unknown. No quality values exist for individual bases; no much larger clone is one base distant. The cohort was made up of around 720 healthy bone marrow donors. All cohort members were sampled while nominally healthy, although unrecorded immune exposures were likely present. The donor tested CMV seronegative and was one of the 352 seronegative cohort members. A peripheral blood sample was provided by each donor, and peripheral blood mononuclear cells were used for TCR beta sequencing. Genomic DNA extraction from the blood cell samples was performed with the Qiagen DNeasy Blood Extraction Kit. These data come from a study of cytomegalovirus exposure and HLA in healthy donors (TCRdb year 2017). Some background on the complete study: An earlier analysis of approximately 590 of the donors reported roughly 300 Gb of sequence data and about 100 million unique TCR beta sequences from around 200 million T cells. Roughly 290 gigabases of sequencing data and roughly 81 million unique TCR sequences made up an early release that covered several hundred HLA-typed donors. The genetic ancestry cluster associated with self-reported Caucasian donors included approximately 85% of the roughly 410 genotyped donors. The study aimed to test whether cataloging public T cell receptors could reveal signatures of past pathogen exposure. The T cell repertoires of 666 subjects were profiled by immunosequencing and related to cytomegalovirus serostatus. Besides the first cohort of 666 subjects, a separate validation cohort made up of about 120 different subjects was used. High-throughput TCR immunosequencing, statistical association of individual TCRs with disease status, and machine learning were combined to predict cytomegalovirus infection status. A later analysis re-examined previously published TCR beta repertoires from 500 to 700 donors and added high-resolution HLA genotyping to investigate patterns of TCR occurrence. In the later analysis, no new phenotypic data were used to find candidate immune exposures; instead, reliance was placed on TCR beta sequences and their occurrence across donors. To decide whether each TCR beta V gene segment behaved as functional or pseudogenic, an earlier analysis of fewer than 750 of the donors relied on high-throughput TCR beta sequencing. Donor age, sex, ethnicity and CMV serostatus were collected together with the repertoire data. In a later genetic analysis, genome-wide SNP genotypes for about 65% of the roughly 700 donors were used, and that subset was treated as a discovery cohort. Every discovery cohort repertoire had been produced on one sequencing platform. HLA typing included class I and class II loci at four-digit resolution. The number of donors typed differed by locus, with roughly 620-630 for A, B, C, DRB1 and DQB1, around 500 for DQA1, nearly 610 for DPA1, and around 450 for DPB1. Roughly five DR-DQ haplotypes were treated as single units for association and clustering because of strong linkage in the cohort. Among about 360 genotyped donors of the cohort, an average of approximately 250,000 unique TCR beta nucleotide sequences were sequenced per donor, roughly a sixth of them non-productive. What the work shows at the level of the full study, not this receptor alone: In a later analysis, most CMV-associated TCR beta chains were found to appear HLA-restricted, with HLA associations seemingly driven largely by CMV exposure. A cluster of highly shared sequence variants was judged likely to be a technical artifact of the sequencing pipeline. The 87-base-pair reads could not distinguish some IMGT-functional V segments, including TRBV6-2 and TRBV6-3, so those segments were excluded. An earlier analysis of around 540 of the donors showed that most TCR beta V segments appeared in productive rearrangements either about 87% or about 30% of the time, which broadly matched IMGT annotations. The classifier was reported to diagnose cytomegalovirus status with high specificity and sensitivity in both the original cohort and the validation cohort. This cohort had only TCR beta chains sequenced, and the lack of alpha or paired-chain data limited which features could be detected. Because some donors lacked HLA typing at each locus, the association tests relied only on the typed subset. While some public TCRs were present in many individuals, most TCR sequences turned up only very rarely across donors. In a later genetic analysis, fewer N-insertions in productive TCRs were reported among donors in an Asian-associated ancestry cluster than the roughly 710-donor mean. In a later analysis, HLA-associated TCR beta chains were found to be more clonally expanded and to have lower generation probabilities than equally common non-associated chains. Linkage disequilibrium might explain the correlated functional status among segregating V segments, but an unknown experimental factor could not be excluded. At a false discovery rate of 0.05, a later analysis linked some 17,000 TCR beta sequences to specific HLA alleles. Roughly uniform sequencing depth across donors was assumed in presence/absence analyses, although this assumption may not hold. In a later genetic analysis, a missense DCLRE1C variant was associated with V-gene and J-gene trimming of TCR beta chains, and the association was replicated in an independent cohort. The authors suggested that the approach could potentially be extended to other disease states and immunological phenotypes. Several of the top co-occurrence clusters appeared to be linked to parvovirus B19, influenza, CMV and Epstein-Barr virus, according to a later analysis. Three of the identified cytomegalovirus-associated TCR beta chains were confirmed in vitro to be specific for cytomegalovirus antigens. When HLA alleles, especially DR and DQ, strongly co-occurred, attributing TCR associations to individual alleles was difficult. In a later analysis, TCR association rates were found to vary across HLA loci, with the most associated TCRs seen for DRB1 alleles and the fewest for HLA-C alleles. Immune exposure information for the cohort was limited to CMV serostatus. A further reported finding was that TCR beta sequences accurately predicted the HLA-A and HLA-B alleles for most subjects in the first cohort. Because counts were too low, some 17 rarely observed V segments, including chromosome 9 orphons, were left out of the earlier analysis of 500 to 650 of the donors. In the study, 150 to 200 TCR beta chains were listed as associated with cytomegalovirus.

The protocol used for the library was the immunoSEQ multiplex PCR assay. The multiplex PCR relied on a mix of 60 forward primers for TCR Vbeta segments and 13 reverse primers for TCR Jbeta segments. A multiplex PCR assay on genomic DNA amplified the CDR3 region of rearranged TCR beta genes. Amplified TCR beta libraries were sequenced as 87-base-pair reads on the Illumina HiSeq System. As for the original processing: In a later analysis, 70 million to 95 million unique TCR beta chains were counted across the roughly 670 repertoires, and roughly 10 million of these chains were shared by at least two donors. Raw reads were error-corrected and collapsed into unique sequences by a nearest-neighbor algorithm in which closely related sequences were merged to remove PCR and sequencing errors. V, D and J gene segments were assigned by aligning CDR3 sequences to IMGT reference sequences. For a sequence to be retained, a match of at least six nucleotides was required to both a V gene segment and a J gene segment. A rearrangement was called productive if the CDR3 had no stop codons and remained in frame with V and J, and every other rearrangement was called non-productive. CDR3 was defined by IMGT convention, running from the second conserved V-encoded cysteine to the conserved J-encoded phenylalanine. The earlier analysis of about 500 of the donors excluded sequences that lacked an unambiguous match to a single V gene segment. An earlier analysis of 500 to 700 of the donors classified V segments as functional when productive rearrangements were above 56.7% and as segregating when the standard deviation between donors was above 5%. To diagnose cytomegalovirus status from the catalog of TCR beta chain sequences, a statistical classification framework was built. In a later analysis, TCR nucleotide sequences were compared against IMGT/GENE-DB human TR gene sequences so that V and J genes could be assigned. In a later analysis, CDR3 sequences and most-parsimonious VDJ recombination scenarios were assigned using the TCRdist pipeline. In a later analysis, each TCR beta chain was defined by its CDR3 amino acid sequence together with its V-gene family, and reads without a unique V-gene family were excluded. In a later analysis, some 600 highly shared, low-generation-probability nucleotide sequences were removed to address suspected cross-contamination and a sequencing artifact. In a later analysis, a clonal expansion index for each public chain was calculated from normalized within-repertoire ranks of inferred template counts. In a later analysis, generation probabilities were computed with a VDJ recombination model fitted to out-of-frame rearrangements, and the resulting probabilities were checked against IGoR. In a later analysis, TCR-TCR, TCR-HLA and TCR-CMV co-occurrence was scored with hypergeometric tests, and a repertoire-size bias correction was applied to TCR pairs. To estimate false discovery rates, a later analysis permuted the HLA or CMV assignments 20 times. In a later analysis, co-occurring TCRs were grouped with DBSCAN, and TCRdist sequence similarity was added when clustering was performed within HLA-allele-positive subsets. For co-occurrence clustering, repertoires with fewer than 30,000 or more than 120,000 public chains were excluded, along with about five repertoires with anomalous nucleotide sharing. This is the immuneACCESS table as TCRdb keeps it, with only in-frame sequences that have V and J called. A part of the clones is gone; compared with another copy, unresolved V genes explain less than half, and the rest is unexplained. That table furnishes V, J and clone size, whereas the DNA furnished D and trimming. This sample lists more than 130,000 clones; 78% were detected once. The biggest ten clones account for roughly 2.8% of the sample.

The CDR3 spans 15 residues, from the cysteine through the phenylalanine. The entry retains the CDR3 DNA only, 45 bases that are in frame from base 1. Germline trimming amounts to 7 bases on V and 4 bases on J, with 7 as the count of junction bases outside the gene matches. CDR1 and CDR2 are drawn from the germline V gene: SQVTM, ANQGSEA. The chain couples TRBV29-1 to TRBJ1-6; TRBD1 matches 10 bases in the middle. Sequenced input: PBMCs. The receptor was derived from a male donor in good health and CMV-seronegative. The CDR3 protein sequence reads: CSARTGGLYNSPLHF. Here is the DNA: TGCAGCGCAAGGACAGGGGGGCTTTATAATTCACCCCTCCACTTT.